This is a list of T cell receptor beta chains from one sample in a study of blood T cell repertoires in COVID-19. The assay was immunoSEQ multiplex PCR, and TCRdb's table has in-frame clones only and misses some. The top ten clones hold 7.6% of a sample with 200,000 to 250,000 clones, about 83% of them seen once. Sequenced input: peripheral blood. These receptors were collected from a woman aged 45-65 years with active or convalescent COVID-19. CDR3s include the opening cysteine and the closing phenylalanine or tryptophan. The D gene is left open where the match is weak. Some rows mark clone size as missing; the rest say once, few, many or name a class of expanded clone.

cdr3_nt: TGTGCCAGCAGCTTAGCGGTGACCGGCGGGGGAAACACCATATATTTT; cdr3_aa: CASSLAVTGGGNTIYF; j_call: TRBJ1-3; d_call: .; v_call: TRBV7-2; clone_size: .
cdr3_nt: TGTGCCAGCAGTGAACTAGCGGGGAGCACAGATACGCAGTATTTT; cdr3_aa: CASSELAGSTDTQYF; j_call: TRBJ2-3; d_call: TRBD2; v_call: TRBV6-1; clone_size: many
cdr3_nt: TGTGCCAGCAGTTACAGAGGGGAGGATGAAAAACTGTTTTTT; cdr3_aa: CASSYRGEDEKLFF; j_call: TRBJ1-4; d_call: .; v_call: TRBV6-2/TRBV6-3; clone_size: few
cdr3_nt: TGTGCCAGCAGTTCCCCACGGTCCTACTCCTACAATGAGCAGTTCTTC; cdr3_aa: CASSSPRSYSYNEQFF; j_call: TRBJ2-1; d_call: .; v_call: TRBV28; clone_size: .
cdr3_nt: TGTGCCAGCAACCGGAGGGACACCGGGGAGCTGTTTTTT; cdr3_aa: CASNRRDTGELFF; j_call: TRBJ2-2; d_call: .; v_call: TRBV28; clone_size: .
cdr3_nt: TGTGCCAGCAGTGAAAGGTCCAGGATTGGCATGAACACTGAAGCTTTCTTT; cdr3_aa: CASSERSRIGMNTEAFF; j_call: TRBJ1-1; d_call: .; v_call: TRBV2; clone_size: .
cdr3_nt: TGCGCCAGCAGCTCGTTAACCGGGACAAGGCCGGTAGATACGCAGTATTTT; cdr3_aa: CASSSLTGTRPVDTQYF; j_call: TRBJ2-3; d_call: .; v_call: TRBV5-1; clone_size: .
cdr3_nt: TGTGCCAGCAGCTGGGGCGGGGGGGCCGCAGAGACCCAGTACTTC; cdr3_aa: CASSWGGGAAETQYF; j_call: TRBJ2-5; d_call: TRBD2; v_call: TRBV11-2; clone_size: few
cdr3_nt: TGTGCCAGCAGTCCACCTAGTAGGGGGTGGATGACCCAGCATTTT; cdr3_aa: CASSPPSRGWMTQHF; j_call: TRBJ1-5; d_call: .; v_call: TRBV28; clone_size: .
cdr3_nt: TGCAGTGCTACTCCCTTATACGAGCAGTACTTC; cdr3_aa: CSATPLYEQYF; j_call: TRBJ2-7; d_call: .; v_call: TRBV20-1; clone_size: .
cdr3_nt: TGTGCCAGCAGTCCACCGACGGGACAAGATAATGAAAAACTGTTTTTT; cdr3_aa: CASSPPTGQDNEKLFF; j_call: TRBJ1-4; d_call: .; v_call: TRBV28; clone_size: .
cdr3_nt: TGTGCCAGCAGGTCACAGGGGAGCTATGGCTACACCTTC; cdr3_aa: CASRSQGSYGYTF; j_call: TRBJ1-2; d_call: TRBD1; v_call: TRBV6-5; clone_size: .
cdr3_nt: TGCGCCAGCAGCCCCGAGCTAGCGGTCCCATTGGGCACAGATACGCAGTATTTT; cdr3_aa: CASSPELAVPLGTDTQYF; j_call: TRBJ2-3; d_call: TRBD2; v_call: TRBV4-1; clone_size: .
cdr3_nt: TGTGCCAGCAAAATCGGGACCTATAATTCACCCCTCCACTTT; cdr3_aa: CASKIGTYNSPLHF; j_call: TRBJ1-6; d_call: .; v_call: TRBV27; clone_size: once
cdr3_nt: TGCGCCAGCAGCCAAGGTGCGGGGCCCATCGGGGAGCTGTTTTTT; cdr3_aa: CASSQGAGPIGELFF; j_call: TRBJ2-2; d_call: .; v_call: TRBV4-1; clone_size: .
cdr3_nt: TGCGCCAGCAGTAGCGGGGGGGCATATGGCTATGAGCAGTTCTTC; cdr3_aa: CASSSGGAYGYEQFF; j_call: TRBJ2-1; d_call: TRBD2; v_call: TRBV10-2; clone_size: .
cdr3_nt: TGTGCCAGCAGCCAAGAAGGGCTAGCGGAAGAGACCCAGTACTTC; cdr3_aa: CASSQEGLAEETQYF; j_call: TRBJ2-5; d_call: TRBD2; v_call: TRBV16; clone_size: .
cdr3_nt: TGTGCCAGCAGCCAGGCTAGCGGTTACAATGAGCAGTTCTTC; cdr3_aa: CASSQASGYNEQFF; j_call: TRBJ2-1; d_call: TRBD2; v_call: TRBV3-1/TRBV3-2; clone_size: few
cdr3_nt: TGTGCCAGCAGTGAGACCCGGGGGGGACCTGGGAATTCACCCCTCCACTTT; cdr3_aa: CASSETRGGPGNSPLHF; j_call: TRBJ1-6; d_call: .; v_call: TRBV6-1; clone_size: .
cdr3_nt: TGTGCCAGCAACCGCCAAGCCCTTGAAAAACTGTTTTTT; cdr3_aa: CASNRQALEKLFF; j_call: TRBJ1-4; d_call: .; v_call: TRBV28; clone_size: .
cdr3_nt: TGTGCCAGCAGCCTCAGACTGATGGGTACTGAAGCTTTCTTT; cdr3_aa: CASSLRLMGTEAFF; j_call: TRBJ1-1; d_call: .; v_call: TRBV11-2; clone_size: .
cdr3_nt: TGTGCCAGCAGAACCAGCCGGGACAGATTAGTGCAGACCCAGTACTTC; cdr3_aa: CASRTSRDRLVQTQYF; j_call: TRBJ2-5; d_call: TRBD1; v_call: TRBV28; clone_size: .
cdr3_nt: TGTGCCAGCAGTCAGGCTAAGACCTACTATGGCTACACCTTC; cdr3_aa: CASSQAKTYYGYTF; j_call: TRBJ1-2; d_call: .; v_call: TRBV6-5; clone_size: .
cdr3_nt: TGCGCCAGCAGCTGGGGTTTAGGGGCCACCGGGGAGCTGTTTTTT; cdr3_aa: CASSWGLGATGELFF; j_call: TRBJ2-2; d_call: .; v_call: TRBV5-1; clone_size: .
cdr3_nt: TGTGCCACCAGTGATTTAAAGGGGGAGCAGTACTTC; cdr3_aa: CATSDLKGEQYF; j_call: TRBJ2-7; d_call: .; v_call: TRBV24-1; clone_size: once
cdr3_nt: TGTGCCAGCAGCAGGGACAGGAGGAAACTGTTTTTT; cdr3_aa: CASSRDRRKLFF; j_call: TRBJ1-4; d_call: TRBD1; v_call: TRBV28; clone_size: .
cdr3_nt: TGTGCCAGCAGCAAAACTATTAATAGCGGGGGAAACCAAGAGACCCAGTACTTC; cdr3_aa: CASSKTINSGGNQETQYF; j_call: TRBJ2-5; d_call: .; v_call: TRBV21-1; clone_size: .
cdr3_nt: TGTGCCAGCAGTTTTGGGCGGGAGGGCACAGATACGCAGTATTTT; cdr3_aa: CASSFGREGTDTQYF; j_call: TRBJ2-3; d_call: TRBD2; v_call: TRBV28; clone_size: .
cdr3_nt: TGTGCCAGCAGCCTCCTTAAACAGGTTCAGCATCAGCCCCAGCATTTT; cdr3_aa: CASSLLKQVQHQPQHF; j_call: TRBJ1-5; d_call: .; v_call: TRBV7-8; clone_size: once
cdr3_nt: TGTGCCACTCGCGGACAGAACAATTCACCCCTCCACTTT; cdr3_aa: CATRGQNNSPLHF; j_call: TRBJ1-6; d_call: .; v_call: TRBV6-5; clone_size: .
cdr3_nt: TGTGCCAGCAGGGGGACTAGCGGGGTATACAATGAGCAGTTCTTC; cdr3_aa: CASRGTSGVYNEQFF; j_call: TRBJ2-1; d_call: TRBD2; v_call: TRBV2; clone_size: .
cdr3_nt: TGCAGTGCTAGTGGCAGGGAAAGTTCACCCCTCCACTTT; cdr3_aa: CSASGRESSPLHF; j_call: TRBJ1-6; d_call: .; v_call: TRBV20-1; clone_size: .
cdr3_nt: TGTGCCAGTAGTACGACGGGACAGGGAGTTGAGGGCTTT; cdr3_aa: CASSTTGQGVEGF; j_call: TRBJ1-1; d_call: TRBD1; v_call: TRBV19; clone_size: few
cdr3_nt: TGCGCCAGCAGCCCCTGGCCGAACACTGAAGCTTTCTTT; cdr3_aa: CASSPWPNTEAFF; j_call: TRBJ1-1; d_call: .; v_call: TRBV5-1; clone_size: .
cdr3_nt: TGCAGTGCAGCCTTTTCAGATACGCAGTATTTT; cdr3_aa: CSAAFSDTQYF; j_call: TRBJ2-3; d_call: .; v_call: TRBV20-1; clone_size: .